This T cell receptor (beta chain) is from a study of T-cell memory formation after mild COVID-19. The V and J ends lost 1 base and 0 bases respectively, with 10 bases between them. Germline V lookup: CDR1 SGHRS, CDR2 YFSETQ. The CDR3 is 15 amino acids. This clonotype has just a few counts. From the 5' RACE reads, TCRdb called clonotypes with MiXCR, one entry per CDR3 protein. The sample consists of about 210,000 distinct CDR3 sequences, 10% of them appearing once. The chain uses TRBV5-1 and TRBJ1-1; D is ambiguous. The receptor was isolated from a man between 18 and 35 years old who had mild COVID-19 (a few samples of this study predate the infection). Cell type and time point are not known. The sequenced material came from PBMCs or a T cell subset sorted from them (not recorded which). This CDR3 is CASSLLPGMNTEAFF. The CDR3 DNA follows: TGCGCCAGCAGCTTGCTCCCGGGGATGAACACTGAAGCTTTCTTT.